A selection of T cell receptor beta chains follows, all from one sample in a study of T-cell reconstitution after alpha-beta-depleted transplantation in children. MiXCR, run by TCRdb on the PCR reads, gives a single entry per CDR3 protein. This table holds around 210,000 distinct CDR3 sequences, about 6.6% found once. This sample comprised PBMCs, obtained before TCRalphabeta/CD19-depleted stem cell transplant. Receptors were obtained from a boy between 2 and 10 years old with acute lymphoblastic leukemia, due to receive a stem cell transplant. Each CDR3 is given with its conserved first and last residue. The D gene is left open where the match is weak. Expanded clones are given a class, and other clones once, few, many or no size at all.

TRBV11-3,.,.,TRBJ1-1,CASSLGLRENTEAFF,TGTGCCAGCAGCTTAGGACTTCGTGAGAACACTGAAGCTTTCTTT
TRBV6-1,TRBD2,.,TRBJ2-5,CASNSLGRETQYF,TGTGCCAGCAACTCTCTCGGGAGGGAGACCCAGTACTTC
TRBV11-2,.,many,TRBJ2-3,CASSLVWRGTDTQYF,TGTGCCAGCAGCTTAGTTTGGCGCGGAACAGATACGCAGTATTTT
TRBV20-1,TRBD2,many,TRBJ2-1,CSASLLAGIYNEQFF,TGCAGTGCTAGTTTATTAGCGGGAATCTACAATGAGCAGTTCTTC
TRBV28,.,many,TRBJ2-1,CASSPGRYNEQFF,TGTGCCAGCAGTCCGGGACGGTACAATGAGCAGTTCTTC
TRBV7-6,.,.,TRBJ1-2,CASSRDPNYGYTF,TGTGCCAGCAGCCGGGACCCTAACTATGGCTACACCTTC
TRBV3-1,.,.,TRBJ2-2,CACSPRQAGDTGELFF,TGTGCCTGCAGCCCCCGACAGGCAGGGGACACCGGGGAGCTGTTTTTT
TRBV7-2,TRBD1,.,TRBJ2-7,CASSTTGGYEQYF,TGTGCCAGCAGCACGACAGGGGGCTACGAGCAGTACTTC
TRBV30,.,.,TRBJ1-1,CAWRAGSNTEAFF,TGTGCCTGGAGGGCAGGGTCGAACACTGAAGCTTTCTTT
TRBV7-2,.,many,TRBJ2-7,CASSLKEVPYEQYF,TGTGCCAGCAGCTTAAAGGAGGTACCCTACGAGCAGTACTTC
TRBV28,.,.,TRBJ1-1,CASSLVRNTEAFF,TGTGCCAGCAGTTTGGTACGAAACACTGAAGCTTTCTTT
TRBV2,TRBD2,.,TRBJ2-1,CTSCPPRVAGPRRNEQFF,TGTACCAGCTGTCCCCCCCGAGTAGCGGGACCTAGGAGGAATGAGCAGTTCTTC
TRBV25-1,TRBD2,.,TRBJ2-1,CASSEKRTNPGLAGLDEQFF,TGTGCCAGCAGTGAAAAGCGGACAAACCCGGGACTAGCGGGACTTGATGAGCAGTTCTTC
TRBV28,.,few,TRBJ2-3,CASSEASIIQTDTQYF,TGTGCCAGCAGTGAAGCATCTATTATACAAACAGATACGCAGTATTTT
TRBV27,TRBD2,.,TRBJ2-5,CASSSILTSGVQETQYF,TGTGCCAGCAGTTCCATCTTAACTAGCGGGGTACAAGAGACCCAGTACTTC
TRBV15,TRBD1,.,TRBJ2-3,CATSGDSSSTDTQYF,TGTGCCACCAGCGGGGACAGCTCGAGCACAGATACGCAGTATTTT
TRBV4-3,.,.,TRBJ1-2,CASSPAIGDYGYTF,TGCGCCAGCAGCCCGGCCATAGGGGACTATGGCTACACCTTC
TRBV20-1,.,.,TRBJ1-4,CSARLQGVTNEKLFF,TGCAGTGCTAGGTTGCAGGGAGTAACTAATGAAAAACTGTTTTTT
TRBV27,TRBD2,many,TRBJ2-3,CASSFWGAGGGTDTQYF,TGTGCCAGCAGTTTTTGGGGAGCGGGGGGGGGTACAGATACGCAGTATTTT
TRBV5-8,TRBD1,many,TRBJ1-1,CASSLETGQGFTEAFF,TGTGCCAGCAGCTTGGAAACCGGACAGGGTTTCACTGAAGCTTTCTTT
TRBV28,.,.,TRBJ1-1,CASSDAGALGDTEAFF,TGTGCCAGCAGTGATGCAGGGGCTTTGGGGGACACTGAAGCTTTCTTT
TRBV20-1,TRBD2,.,TRBJ2-7,CSARDRQRESRTEQYF,TGCAGTGCTAGAGATCGCCAGCGGGAGAGTCGGACCGAGCAGTACTTC
TRBV10-3,.,few,TRBJ1-2,CAISEWQQGDGYTF,TGTGCCATCAGTGAGTGGCAACAGGGAGACGGCTACACCTTC
TRBV2,.,few,TRBJ2-2,CASRGTSRATGELFF,TGTGCCAGCAGGGGGACTTCCCGGGCCACCGGGGAGCTGTTTTTT
TRBV18,.,few,TRBJ2-5,CASSPNPLSETQYF,TGTGCCAGCTCACCGAATCCTTTATCCGAGACCCAGTACTTC
TRBV30,.,many,TRBJ2-7,CAWSGSSDEQYF,TGTGCCTGGAGCGGGTCGAGCGACGAGCAGTACTTC
TRBV5-1,.,many,TRBJ2-7,CASSLGRATYEQYF,TGCGCCAGCAGCCTGGGCCGCGCGACCTACGAGCAGTACTTC
TRBV7-2,.,few,TRBJ1-6,CASSLNNSPLHF,TGTGCCAGCAGCCTCAATAATTCACCCCTCCACTTT
TRBV6-2/TRBV6-3,TRBD1,few,TRBJ1-2,CASAPGTDNYGYTF,TGTGCCAGTGCTCCCGGGACAGATAACTATGGCTACACCTTC
TRBV5-1,TRBD2,many,TRBJ2-3,CASSAGTSGFTDTQYF,TGCGCCAGCAGCGCCGGGACTAGCGGCTTCACAGATACGCAGTATTTT